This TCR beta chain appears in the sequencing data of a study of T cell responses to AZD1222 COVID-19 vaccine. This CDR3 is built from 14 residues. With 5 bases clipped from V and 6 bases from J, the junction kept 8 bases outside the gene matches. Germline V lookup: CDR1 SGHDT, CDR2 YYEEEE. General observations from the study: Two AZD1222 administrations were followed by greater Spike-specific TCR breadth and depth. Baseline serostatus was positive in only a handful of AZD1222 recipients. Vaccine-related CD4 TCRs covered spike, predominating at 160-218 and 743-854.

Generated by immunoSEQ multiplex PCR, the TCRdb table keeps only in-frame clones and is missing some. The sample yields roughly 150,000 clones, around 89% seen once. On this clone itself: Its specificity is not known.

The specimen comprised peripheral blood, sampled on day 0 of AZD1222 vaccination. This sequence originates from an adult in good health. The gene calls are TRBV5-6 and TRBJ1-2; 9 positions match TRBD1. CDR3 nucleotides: TGTGCCAGCAGATACAAGGACAGGGGCCATGGCTACACCTTC. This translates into CASRYKDRGHGYTF.